These 5 T cell receptor beta chains originate from one sample sequenced in a study of OX40 agonist ivuxolimab in advanced cancers. Method: immunoSEQ multiplex PCR; TCRdb's copy keeps in-frame clones and lacks some. The repertoire holds tens of thousands of clones, with roughly four fifths as singletons. Material: CD4+ or CD8+ T cells sorted from blood, obtained in a trial of the OX40 agonist ivuxolimab. The origin of the receptors is an adult with an advanced solid tumor such as melanoma, head and neck, liver or kidney cancer.

The rearrangement uses TRBV4-3 and TRBJ2-6; 8 positions agree with TRBD1. Losses at the gene ends were 2 bases for V and 2 bases for J; bases not matched to a gene: 11. The germline gives CDR1 LGHNA, CDR2 YSLEER. This CDR3 is 19 amino acids long. The CDR3: CASSQFSHGQGAGANVLTF. DNA for the CDR3: TGCGCCAGCAGCCAATTCTCGCATGGACAGGGTGCTGGGGCCAACGTCCTGACTTTC.

The sample holds one count of this clone. The chain couples TRBV30 to TRBJ2-5; 8 nucleotides match TRBD2. CDR1 is GTSNPN, CDR2 SVGIG, per germline (reference sequence). Trimming removed 2 bases from V and 5 bases from J; junction bases left unmatched: 7. This CDR3 has 14 amino acids. The CDR3 reads CAWSHSGTRETQYF. In DNA form, the CDR3 reads TGTGCCTGGAGTCATAGCGGGACGAGGGAGACCCAGTACTTC.

This sequence joins TRBV12-5 and TRBJ2-5; 7 bases align to TRBD1. The CDR3 runs to 15 residues. Germline V gene data show CDR1 as LGHNT and CDR2 as FRNRAP. Unmatched junction bases numbered 10, after V lost 5 bases and J lost 4 bases. CDR3 nucleotides: TGTGCTAGTGGTCCAGGGGACAGATTAAGAGAGACCCAGTACTTC. Its translation: CASGPGDRLRETQYF. Looking up the rest from reference TRBV12-5 and TRBJ2-5 gives the full variable domain: DARVTQTPRHKVTEMGQEVTMRCQPILGHNTVFWYRQTMMQGLELLAYFRNRAPLDDSGMPKDRFSAEMPDATLATLKIQPSEPRDSAVYFCASGPGDRLRETQYFGPGTRLLVL.

The chain has TRBV7-9 and TRBJ2-1; 13 nucleotides line up with TRBD2. CDR3 length: 15 amino acids. Trimming removed 1 base from V and 10 bases from J; junction bases left unmatched: 4. Germline V gene lookup returns CDR1 SEHNR and CDR2 FQNEAQ (reference sequence). In nucleotides, the CDR3 is TGTGCCAGCAGCTTAGGACTAGCGGGAGGCTGGGAGCAGTTCTTC. This codes for CASSLGLAGGWEQFF. Full variable domain (remainder filled in from reference TRBV7-9 and TRBJ2-1): DTGVSQNPRHKITKRGQNVTFRCDPISEHNRLYWYRQTLGQGPEFLTYFQNEAQLEKSRLLSDRFSAERPKGSFSTLEIQRTEQGDSAMYLCASSLGLAGGWEQFFGPGTRLTVL.

Notes on this clone: A read error may produce the germline difference seen at one junction end. The chain couples TRBV7-7 to TRBJ2-2; weak D call: TRBD1 (5 bases). The CDR3 runs to 16 residues. CDR1 SSHAT and CDR2 FNYEAQ come from the germline V gene (reference sequence). CDR3 loop: CASSRTGTSNTGELFF. In nucleotides, the CDR3 is TGTGCTAGCAGTCGTACAGGAACATCAAACACCGGGGAGCTGTTTTTT.